Shown below are 4 T cell receptor beta chains from a single sample sequenced in a study of cytomegalovirus exposure and HLA in healthy donors. The assay was immunoSEQ multiplex PCR, and TCRdb's table has in-frame clones only and misses some. The table has 230,000 or so clones, around 90% seen once; the top ten hold just under 3%. The source material was PBMCs. These receptor sequences come from a woman younger than 30 in good health and CMV-seronegative.

The gene calls are TRBV7-9 and TRBJ1-4; D may be TRBD1 (6 bases). CDR3 length: 14 amino acids. Germline V lookup: CDR1 SEHNR, CDR2 FQNEAQ (reference sequence). The V gene lost 3 bases and the J gene lost 3 bases, with 8 bases spanning the gap. The CDR3 reads CASSFRGSNEKLFF. The CDR3 bases are TGTGCCAGCAGCTTCAGGGGTTCTAATGAAAAACTGTTTTTT.

This chain connects TRBV4-1 to TRBJ2-7; 7 bases match TRBD1. The junction had 2 bases not matched to a gene; V was cut back by 3 bases and J by 0 bases. Germline V gene lookup returns CDR1 MGHRA and CDR2 YSYEKL. The CDR3 has 14 amino acids. The CDR3 DNA is TGCGCCAGCAGCCAGGGACAGTCCTCCTACGAGCAGTACTTC. This translates into CASSQGQSSYEQYF.

The sample holds a few counts of this clone. The V gene is TRBV27, the J gene TRBJ2-1; no firm D call. Deletions cut 5 bases from V and 7 bases from J, with 12 bases between. CDR1 MNHEY and CDR2 SMNVEV come from the germline V gene (reference sequence). CDR3 length: 13 amino acids. In DNA, the CDR3 is TGTGCCAGCAGTCCGTACCCTACTAATGAGCAGTTCTTC. The encoded protein is CASSPYPTNEQFF.

This chain links TRBV27 with TRBJ2-3; the match to TRBD2 covers 11 bases. This CDR3 has 19 amino acids. CDR1 is MNHEY, CDR2 SMNVEV, per germline (reference sequence). V lost 1 base to trimming and J lost 2 bases; unmatched junction nucleotides: 11. The CDR3 DNA follows: TGTGCCAGCAGTTTATATAGAGCGGGGACTAGCGGAGACACAGATACGCAGTATTTT. Protein sequence: CASSLYRAGTSGDTDTQYF.